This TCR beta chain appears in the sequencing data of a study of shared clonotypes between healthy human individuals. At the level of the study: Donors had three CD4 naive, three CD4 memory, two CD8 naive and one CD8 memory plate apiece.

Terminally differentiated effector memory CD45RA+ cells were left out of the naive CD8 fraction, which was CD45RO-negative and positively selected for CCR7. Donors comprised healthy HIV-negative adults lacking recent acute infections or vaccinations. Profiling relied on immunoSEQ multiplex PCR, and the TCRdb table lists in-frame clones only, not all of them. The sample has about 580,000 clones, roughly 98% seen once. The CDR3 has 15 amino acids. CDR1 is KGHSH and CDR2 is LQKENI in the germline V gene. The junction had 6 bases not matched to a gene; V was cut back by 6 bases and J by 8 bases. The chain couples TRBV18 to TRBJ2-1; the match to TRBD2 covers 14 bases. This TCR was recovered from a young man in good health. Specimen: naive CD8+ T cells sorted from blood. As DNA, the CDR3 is TGTGCCAGCTCCCCGGGACTAGCGGGAGAGCATGAGCAGTTCTTC. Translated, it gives CASSPGLAGEHEQFF.